This T cell receptor (beta chain) appears in the sequencing data of a study of cytomegalovirus exposure and HLA in healthy donors. There are a few counts of this clone. Its specificity is unknown. This PCR relied on a set of 60 Vbeta primers and 13 Jbeta primers. Using immunoSEQ multiplex PCR, the repertoire was profiled, and TCRdb retains in-frame clones only, with some absent. The table lists some 180,000 clones, approximately 80% of them singletons. Regarding the study as a whole: Excluded were some V segments that proved indistinguishable, including TRBV6-2 and TRBV6-3. Accounts indicate the classifier identified cytomegalovirus status with strong specificity and sensitivity. Later analysis reportedly placed an Asian-associated ancestry cluster below the approximately 650-donor mean in N-insertions. In a later analysis, TCR beta V- and J-gene trimming was associated with a missense DCLRE1C variant.

The CDR3 runs to 13 residues. The V end lost 4 bases, the J end lost 6 bases, and 15 bases lay between the germline ends. The germline V gene has CDR1 GTSNPN and CDR2 SVGIG (reference sequence). The genes are TRBV30 and TRBJ1-1; possibly TRBD1 for D (5 bases). The sample taken for sequencing was PBMCs. The TCR sequence derives from a young man in good health and CMV-seronegative. The CDR3 protein is CAWIRGRAPEAFF. The CDR3, as DNA: TGTGCCTGGATACGCGGCAGGGCGCCTGAAGCTTTCTTT.